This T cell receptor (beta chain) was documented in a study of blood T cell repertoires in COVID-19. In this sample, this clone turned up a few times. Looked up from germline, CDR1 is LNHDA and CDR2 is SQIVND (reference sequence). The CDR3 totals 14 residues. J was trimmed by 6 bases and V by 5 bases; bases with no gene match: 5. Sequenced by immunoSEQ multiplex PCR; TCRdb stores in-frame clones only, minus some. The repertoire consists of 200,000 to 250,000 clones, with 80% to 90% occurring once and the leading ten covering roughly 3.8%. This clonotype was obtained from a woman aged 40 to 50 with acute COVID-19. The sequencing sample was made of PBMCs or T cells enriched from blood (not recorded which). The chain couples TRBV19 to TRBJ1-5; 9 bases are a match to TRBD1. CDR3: CASSVQGAAQPQHF. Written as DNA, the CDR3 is TGTGCCAGTAGTGTACAGGGGGCGGCTCAGCCCCAGCATTTT.